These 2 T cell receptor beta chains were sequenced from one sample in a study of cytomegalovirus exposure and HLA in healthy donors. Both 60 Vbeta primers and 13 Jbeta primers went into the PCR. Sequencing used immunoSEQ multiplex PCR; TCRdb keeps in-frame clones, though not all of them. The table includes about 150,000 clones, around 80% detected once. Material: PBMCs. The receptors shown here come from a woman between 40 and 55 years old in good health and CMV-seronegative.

The CDR3 here is CASSSEFTGYTF. The DNA of the CDR3 is TGCGCCAGCAGTTCCGAGTTCACGGGCTACACCTTC. The chain carries TRBV5-1 and TRBJ1-2; D gene ambiguous. Per the germline V gene, CDR1 is SGHRS and CDR2 is YFSETQ. The CDR3 is made up of 12 amino acids. The ends were cut back, 5 bases at V and 8 bases at J, with 13 bases in the middle. Looking up the rest from reference TRBV5-1 and TRBJ1-2 gives the full variable domain: KAGVTQTPRYLIKTRGQQVTLSCSPISGHRSVSWYQQTPGQGLQFLFEYFSETQRNKGNFPGRFSGRQFSNSRSEMNVSTLELGDSALYLCASSSEFTGYTFGSGTRLTVV.

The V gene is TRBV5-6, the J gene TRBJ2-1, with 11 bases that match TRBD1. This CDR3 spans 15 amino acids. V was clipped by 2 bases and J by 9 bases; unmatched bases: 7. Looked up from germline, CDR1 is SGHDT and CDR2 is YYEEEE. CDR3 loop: CASSFGTGGFSEQFF. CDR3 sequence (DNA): TGTGCCAGCAGCTTTGGGACAGGGGGTTTTAGTGAGCAGTTCTTC. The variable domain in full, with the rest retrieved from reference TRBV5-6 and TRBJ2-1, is DAGVTQSPTHLIKTRGQQVTLRCSPKSGHDTVSWYQQALGQGPQFIFQYYEEEERQRGNFPDRFSGHQFPNYSSELNVNALLLGDSALYLCASSFGTGGFSEQFFGPGTRLTVL.